This TCR beta chain was sequenced for a study of control samples from healthy donors and cancer patients. Assay used: immunoSEQ multiplex PCR; TCRdb lists only in-frame clones, some missing. The sample has around 84,000 clones, 91% seen once. Germline V gene lookup returns CDR1 MDHEN and CDR2 SYDVKM. Trimming stripped 5 bases from V and 0 bases from J, with 4 bases between. This CDR3 contains 13 residues. This receptor was taken from a man aged 25 to 40 in good health. V usage is TRBV28 and J usage is TRBJ1-4; D uncertain. Sequenced: blood. CDR3 coding DNA: TGTGCCAGCAGTCCGTCAACTAATGAAAAACTGTTTTTT. Protein sequence: CASSPSTNEKLFF.